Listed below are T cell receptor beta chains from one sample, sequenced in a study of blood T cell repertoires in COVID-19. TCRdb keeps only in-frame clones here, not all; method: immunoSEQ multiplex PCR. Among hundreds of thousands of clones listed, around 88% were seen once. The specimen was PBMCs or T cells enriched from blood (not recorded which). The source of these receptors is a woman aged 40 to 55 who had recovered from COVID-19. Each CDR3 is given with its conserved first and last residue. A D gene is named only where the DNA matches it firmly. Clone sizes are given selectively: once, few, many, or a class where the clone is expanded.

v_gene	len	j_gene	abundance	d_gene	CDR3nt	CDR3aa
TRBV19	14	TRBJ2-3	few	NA	TGTGCCACCAGAAAAGCCCGGCGGGCAGATACGCAGTATTTT	CATRKARRADTQYF
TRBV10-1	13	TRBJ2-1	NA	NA	TGCGCCAGCAGTGAATCCCTATTAAATGAGCAGTTCTTC	CASSESLLNEQFF
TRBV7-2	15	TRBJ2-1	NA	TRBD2	TGTGCCAGCAGCTTAGCTAGCGGGAGGGGGCTTGGGCAGTTCTTC	CASSLASGRGLGQFF
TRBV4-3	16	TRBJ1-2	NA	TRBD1	TGCGCCAGCAGCCATCGGACAGGGGGCGCAAACTATGGCTACACCTTC	CASSHRTGGANYGYTF
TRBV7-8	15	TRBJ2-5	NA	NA	TGTGCCAGCAGCTTGGCAGGGAACCACCAAGAGACCCAGTACTTC	CASSLAGNHQETQYF
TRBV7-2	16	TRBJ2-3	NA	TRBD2	TGTGCCAGCAGCTCGGGGGGGACTATCCACACAGATACGCAGTATTTT	CASSSGGTIHTDTQYF
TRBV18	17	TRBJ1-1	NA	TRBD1	TGTGCCAGCTCACCACGACGGACAGGGGACGCGAACACTGAAGCTTTCTTT	CASSPRRTGDANTEAFF
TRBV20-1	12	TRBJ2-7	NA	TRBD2	TGCAGTGCTAGTCTTAGCGGGATCGAGCAGTACTTC	CSASLSGIEQYF
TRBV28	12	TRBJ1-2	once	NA	TGTGCCAGCAAGACATCCAACTATGGCTACACCTTC	CASKTSNYGYTF
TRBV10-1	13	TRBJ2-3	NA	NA	TGCGCCATTACGGAGGGCCCACCGGGTACGCAGTATTTT	CAITEGPPGTQYF
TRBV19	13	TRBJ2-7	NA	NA	TGTGCCAGTAGTAGATCTAGGGGCCACGAGCAGTACTTC	CASSRSRGHEQYF
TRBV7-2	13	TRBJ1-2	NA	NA	TGTGCCAGCAGCTTGTTCGGGAACTATGGCTACACCTTC	CASSLFGNYGYTF
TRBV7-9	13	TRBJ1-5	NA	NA	TGTGCCAGCAGCTTAGCCCGGAATCAGCCCCAGCATTTT	CASSLARNQPQHF
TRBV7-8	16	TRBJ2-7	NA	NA	TGTGCCAGCAGCTTAGTAAGTGCCCTAAGCTCCTACGAGCAGTACTTC	CASSLVSALSSYEQYF
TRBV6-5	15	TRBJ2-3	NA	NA	TGTGCCAGCAGTTATGGATATAGCGGCACAGATACGCAGTATTTT	CASSYGYSGTDTQYF
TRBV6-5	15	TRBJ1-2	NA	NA	TGTGCCAGCAGGGCCCCCCGACACCTTAACTATGGCTACACCTTC	CASRAPRHLNYGYTF
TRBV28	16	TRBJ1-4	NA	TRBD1	TGTGCCAGCAGTTGGCAGGGGGGCAGGCGTGGTGAAAAACTGTTTTTT	CASSWQGGRRGEKLFF
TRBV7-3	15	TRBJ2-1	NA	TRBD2	TGTGCCAGCAGCTTAGTACTAGCTGGGAGGGGTGAGCAGTTCTTC	CASSLVLAGRGEQFF
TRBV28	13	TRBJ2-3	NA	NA	TGTGCCAGCATGGGGCCGAGAGACGATACGCAGTATTTT	CASMGPRDDTQYF
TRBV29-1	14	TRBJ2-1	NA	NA	TGCAGCGTTCTCACAGGGTATTACGGGGATGAGCAGTTCTTC	CSVLTGYYGDEQFF